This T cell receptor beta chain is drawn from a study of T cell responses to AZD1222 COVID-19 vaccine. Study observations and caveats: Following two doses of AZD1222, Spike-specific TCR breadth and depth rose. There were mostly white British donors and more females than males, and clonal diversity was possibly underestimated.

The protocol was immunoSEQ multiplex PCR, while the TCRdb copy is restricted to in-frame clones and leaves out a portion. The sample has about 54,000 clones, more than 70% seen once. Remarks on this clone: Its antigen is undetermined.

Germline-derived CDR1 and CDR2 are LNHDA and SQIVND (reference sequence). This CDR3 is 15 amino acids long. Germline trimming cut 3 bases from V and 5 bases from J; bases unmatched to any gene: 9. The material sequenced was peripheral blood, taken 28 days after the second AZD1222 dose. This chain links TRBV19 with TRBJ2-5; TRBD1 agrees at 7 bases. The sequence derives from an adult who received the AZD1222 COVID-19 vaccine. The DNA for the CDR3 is TGTGCCAGTAGTATCGCCTCGACAGGGATGGAGACCCAGTACTTC. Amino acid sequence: CASSIASTGMETQYF.